The clone carrying this T cell receptor beta chain was seen a handful of times. The data were obtained in a study of CD8+CD57+ T cells in acquired aplastic anemia. It was patients with CD8+CD57+ cell expansion by flow cytometry who were chosen for sequencing. V gave up 3 bases and J gave up 6 bases, with 8 bases separating them. The germline gives CDR1 SEHNR, CDR2 FQNEAQ (reference sequence). The CDR3 totals 12 residues. TCR beta VDJ and CDR3 profiling used genomic DNA as template. Each CDR3 protein is one row after TCRdb ran MiXCR on the reads. The data show 150,000 to 200,000 distinct CDR3 sequences, with less than 60% seen just once and roughly 1.2% held by the top ten.

The sequence was collected from a human donor with aplastic anemia. The sequencing sample was made of sorted CD4+, CD8+, or CD8+CD57+ T cells (not recorded which) from PBMCs. The genes are TRBV7-9 and TRBJ1-1; a weak D match, TRBD1 (6 bases). The CDR3 DNA reads as TGTGCCAGCAGCTTGGGGACACCTGAAGCTTTCTTT. Translation gives CASSLGTPEAFF.